This TCR beta chain was sequenced in a study of CD8 T cells in ankylosing spondylitis (dated by TCRdb to the late 2010s). About the study as a whole: T cell receptor beta repertoires were profiled in healthy donors and ankylosing spondylitis patients so that disease-linked TCR variants could be found. The whole study cohort included 108 healthy donors and 25 ankylosing spondylitis patients. Samples of peripheral blood were taken, and for ankylosing spondylitis patients, synovial fluid was collected as well. What the research found in general, with its limitations: A CD8+ phenotype was shown by the disease-linked clones, which were found at relatively low frequencies in peripheral blood. Some TCR beta motif variants had previously been reported in synovial fluid and blood of reactive arthritis patients, which suggested common disease-initiation mechanisms. The disease-linked clones were reported to be significantly enriched in matched synovial fluid samples from ankylosing spondylitis patients. A TCR beta motif made up of under ten highly homologous amino acid variants appeared to be characteristic of blood from ankylosing spondylitis patients.

This clonotype was counted at least ten times. Its antigen has not been determined. There are no base qualities to consult, and no much larger clone falls within one base. TCRdb shows the sequencer as Illumina HiSeq 2500. TCR beta libraries were prepared by quantitative 5'-RACE with molecular barcodes. In the original analysis: A new computational method, built on a probabilistic model of VDJ rearrangement, was used to identify disease-linked TCR variants. TCRdb applied fastp at Q25 and MiXCR to the public reads, then kept only in-frame beta chains. Identical CDR3 proteins give one entry, which carries the most common genes and DNA. V and J calls and clone size were set by TCRdb, not the authors. The sample table lists more than 400,000 distinct CDR3 sequences, roughly 5.3% of them with a count of one. The ten largest make up roughly 3.5% of the sample. Sequencing was carried out using blood, either unsorted or a sorted T cell fraction (not recorded which). The source is a male donor with ankylosing spondylitis.

CDR3 reads: CASSPGLAGEEQFF. Read as DNA, the sequence is TGTGCCAGCTCACCCGGACTAGCGGGAGAGGAGCAGTTCTTC. The chain employs TRBV18 and TRBJ2-1; TRBD2 agrees with 13 junctional bases. The cysteine opens and the phenylalanine closes a CDR3 of 14 amino acids. CDR3 DNA is the only sequence kept; it has 42 bases, read in frame from the first base. CDR1 and CDR2 are read off the germline V gene as KGHSH and LQKENI. Germline trimming amounts to 3 bases on V and 10 bases on J, with 3 as the count of junction bases outside the gene matches.